Listed below are T cell receptor beta chains from one sample, sequenced in a study of Ad26.COV2.S vaccination and SARS-CoV-2 variants. The data were produced by immunoSEQ multiplex PCR, yet TCRdb's version contains in-frame clones alone and is incomplete. The sample yields around 420,000 clones, around 89% seen once. This material consisted of peripheral blood, taken in a trial of Ad26.COV2.S vaccine versus placebo. The receptors were gathered from a person between 18 and 59 years old who received the Ad26.COV2.S COVID-19 vaccine or a placebo. Each CDR3 is given with its conserved first and last residue. The D gene is left open where the match is weak. Size is stated for part of the rows, as once, few or many counts, or as a class when the clone is expanded.

d_gene	abundance	v_gene	j_gene	CDR3aa
.	.	TRBV6-6	TRBJ1-5	CASRDSNQPQHF
TRBD2	.	TRBV19	TRBJ2-3	CASSPSRGGGTDTQYF
TRBD2	few	TRBV15	TRBJ2-7	CATSRGAGATGREQYF
.	.	TRBV9	TRBJ1-3	CASSVDPQWDNTIYF
TRBD1	.	TRBV5-1	TRBJ2-7	CASSLGTVYEQYF
.	.	TRBV18	TRBJ2-7	CASSPREQGSEQYF
.	once	TRBV7-8	TRBJ1-1	CASSRREAFF
.	.	TRBV2	TRBJ2-3	CASSDESDTQYF
TRBD1	.	TRBV10-3	TRBJ2-7	CAISEWTGAYEQYF
TRBD1	few	TRBV7-6	TRBJ1-6	CASSPRQGIKSSYNSPLHF
TRBD1	.	TRBV6-2/TRBV6-3	TRBJ1-5	CASSSRTGGGQPQHF
.	.	TRBV9	TRBJ2-2	CASTTGRINTGELFF
.	.	TRBV6-5	TRBJ2-5	CASSYRLEETQYF
.	.	TRBV2	TRBJ2-3	CASGGTSSTDTQYF
.	many	TRBV28	TRBJ1-1	CASSLGRFTEAFF
.	.	TRBV7-9	TRBJ1-1	CASSLEWEGPEAFF
.	few	TRBV5-4	TRBJ2-7	CASSNGLTTYEQYF
TRBD1	.	TRBV6-5	TRBJ2-7	CASGGTGNTKQYF
TRBD1	.	TRBV4-3	TRBJ2-2	CASSQEPAFRGTGELFF
.	.	TRBV9	TRBJ2-1	CASSAAGGPYNEQFF
TRBD2	.	TRBV5-4	TRBJ2-1	CASSRGLAGPYNEQFF
TRBD1	.	TRBV24-1	TRBJ1-1	CATSEPDRGETEAFF
.	few	TRBV2	TRBJ2-2	CASSDPGELFF
.	.	TRBV27	TRBJ1-1	CASSFGQPMNTEAFF
TRBD2	.	TRBV9	TRBJ2-1	CASSAAGTSGYEQFF
.	.	TRBV24-1	TRBJ1-3	CATSDSRDSGNTIYF
.	.	TRBV11-2	TRBJ1-3	CASSLSQGPVNTIYF
.	.	TRBV7-9	TRBJ2-7	CASSLTLSARTYEQYF
TRBD2	.	TRBV11-3	TRBJ2-7	CASSLVAGVDEQYF
.	once	TRBV10-1	TRBJ1-4	CASSEQQGGDEKLFF
.	once	TRBV27	TRBJ2-3	CASTRGYTDTQYF
.	once	TRBV5-1	TRBJ2-7	CASSFRESYEQYF
TRBD2	.	TRBV5-4	TRBJ2-3	CASSLPSGRGGGAPDTQYF
.	.	TRBV13	TRBJ2-3	CASSSRDFRTDTQYF
.	.	TRBV18	TRBJ2-5	CASSPRSGGNSQETQYF
TRBD2	.	TRBV7-2	TRBJ2-1	CASSTRLAGGHNEQFF